This T cell receptor (beta chain) was sequenced during a study of CD8 T cells in Susac syndrome (dated by TCRdb to between 2018 and 2021). For context, the study as a whole: The study used repertoire sequencing to test whether antigen drove CD8+ T cell activation and differentiation in Susac syndrome. Clonality of the CD8+ T cell repertoire was compared between around eleven healthy donors, approximately 14 Susac syndrome patients and around 15 multiple sclerosis patients. What the research found in general, with its limitations: The study acknowledged that relatively few individuals were included in the TCR sequencing and HLA analysis.

RNA was extracted with the RNeasy kit and roughly 0.45 to 1 ug was reverse transcribed using random hexamers. The immunoSEQ multiplex PCR assay, which covers 54 Vbeta and 13 Jbeta segments, was used to amplify TCR beta CDR3 regions. To correct PCR amplification bias, a synthetic template baseline was used for both primer optimization and computational correction. As for the authors' bioinformatics: Reads were annotated to V, D and J genes according to IMGT and were analyzed with immunoSEQ Analyzer, with only productive sequences retained. Clonality was calculated as one minus the Shannon entropy normalized by log2 of the number of productive unique sequences. For each patient and control, public and private clones were evaluated among the 100 most prevalent clones. Susac-specific clones were defined as absent from healthy and MS cohorts, over a thousand published viral clones and other ImmuneACCESS disease sequences. The public reads were reprocessed in TCRdb via fastp at Q25 and MiXCR, keeping in-frame beta chains. For every CDR3 protein sequence, its rows merge into one entry that carries the most common genes and DNA. It is TCRdb's table, rather than the study itself, that gives the V and J calls and clone size. Within this sample are under 150,000 distinct CDR3 sequences, with over 75% of them counted one time only. The leading ten clones occupy 0.5% to 0.65% of the sample.

Worth noting for this clonotype: Its cognate antigen has yet to be identified. The sample holds no much larger clone one base away, and base qualities are not on file.

Peripheral blood CD8+ and CD4+ T cells from healthy donors, Susac syndrome patients and multiple sclerosis patients were profiled by high-throughput TCR beta sequencing. The multiple sclerosis controls were treatment-naive patients whose relapsing-remitting disease, either stable or active, fulfilled the revised McDonald criteria. CD8+ TEMRA cells were enriched by FACS, while bulk CD8+ and CD4+ T cells were purified by magnetic negative isolation. Blood was drawn into EDTA tubes, processed within 24 hours, and PBMCs were isolated by density gradient centrifugation. PBMCs intended for TCR sequencing were frozen in liquid nitrogen and were later thawed in a 37 degrees C water bath. Purity of sorted or isolated CD4+, CD8+ and CD8+ TEMRA cells was at least 90%. The germline V gene (reference sequence) specifies LGHDT as CDR1 and YNNKEL as CDR2. The trim is 0 bases for V and 1 base for J, with a gap of 12 bases between the germline ends. From cysteine to phenylalanine, the CDR3 is 17 amino acids long. This entry keeps only the CDR3 DNA: 51 bases, framed from base 1.

The sequence was collected from a human donor with multiple sclerosis. Sequenced input: CD8+ T cells from PBMCs. The V and J genes are TRBV3-1 and TRBJ2-2, with the D gene too uncertain to name. The DNA reads TGTGCCAGCAGCCAAGATGTGCAGGAGCTGAACACCGGGGAGCTGTTTTTT. This codes for CASSQDVQELNTGELFF.